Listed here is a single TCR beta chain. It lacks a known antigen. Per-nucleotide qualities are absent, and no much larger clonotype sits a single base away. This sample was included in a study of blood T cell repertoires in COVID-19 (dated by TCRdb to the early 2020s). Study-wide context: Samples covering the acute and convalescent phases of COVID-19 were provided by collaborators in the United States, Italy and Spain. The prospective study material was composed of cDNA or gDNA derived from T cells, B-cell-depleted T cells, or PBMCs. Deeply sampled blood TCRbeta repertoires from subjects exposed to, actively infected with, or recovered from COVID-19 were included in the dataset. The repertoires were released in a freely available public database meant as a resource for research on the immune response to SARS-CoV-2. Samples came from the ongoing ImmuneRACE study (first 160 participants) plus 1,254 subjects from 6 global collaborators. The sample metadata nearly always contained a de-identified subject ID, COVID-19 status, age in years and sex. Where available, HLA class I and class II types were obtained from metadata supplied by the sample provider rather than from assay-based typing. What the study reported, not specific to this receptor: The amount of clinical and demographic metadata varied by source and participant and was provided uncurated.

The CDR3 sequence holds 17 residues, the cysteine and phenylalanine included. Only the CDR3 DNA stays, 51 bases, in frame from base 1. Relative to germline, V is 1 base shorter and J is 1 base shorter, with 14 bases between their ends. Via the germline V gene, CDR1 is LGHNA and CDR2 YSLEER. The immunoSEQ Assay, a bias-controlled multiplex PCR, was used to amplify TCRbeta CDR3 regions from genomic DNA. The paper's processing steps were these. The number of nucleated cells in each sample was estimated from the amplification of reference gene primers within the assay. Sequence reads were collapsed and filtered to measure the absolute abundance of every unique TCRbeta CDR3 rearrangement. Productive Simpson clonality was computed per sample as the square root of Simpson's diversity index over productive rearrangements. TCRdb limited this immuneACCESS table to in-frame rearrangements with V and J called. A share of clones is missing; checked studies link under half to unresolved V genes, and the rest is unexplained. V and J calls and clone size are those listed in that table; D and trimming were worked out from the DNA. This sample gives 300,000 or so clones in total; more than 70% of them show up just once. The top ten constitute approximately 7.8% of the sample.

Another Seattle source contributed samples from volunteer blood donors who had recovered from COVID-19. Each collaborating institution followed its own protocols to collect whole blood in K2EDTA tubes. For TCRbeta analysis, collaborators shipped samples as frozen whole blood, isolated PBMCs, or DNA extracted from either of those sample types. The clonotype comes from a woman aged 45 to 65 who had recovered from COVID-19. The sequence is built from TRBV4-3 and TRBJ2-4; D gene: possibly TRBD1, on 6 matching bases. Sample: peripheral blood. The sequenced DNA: TGCGCCAGCAGCCAAGGGGGGCTCATGGATGCCAAAAACATTCAGTACTTC. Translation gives CASSQGGLMDAKNIQYF.